This T cell receptor beta chain was retrieved from a study of OX40 agonist ivuxolimab in advanced cancers. The germline V and J ends were trimmed by 2 bases and 7 bases, with 12 bases remaining between them. The CDR3 totals 15 residues. Germline V CDR1 and CDR2: SNHLY, FYNNEI. TCRdb keeps only in-frame clones here, not all; method: immunoSEQ multiplex PCR. The table shows about 66,000 clones, with roughly 89% occurring only once. This sequence originates from an adult with an advanced solid tumor such as melanoma, head and neck, liver or kidney cancer. The chain couples TRBV2 to TRBJ1-6, with D possibly matching TRBD1 (5 bases). Material: CD4+ or CD8+ T cells sorted from blood, obtained in a trial of the OX40 agonist ivuxolimab. CDR3 loop: CASSERAGLNSPLHF. In DNA, the CDR3 is TGTGCCAGCAGTGAACGAGCAGGGCTCAATTCACCCCTCCACTTT.